What follows are 32 T cell receptor beta chains derived from one specimen sequenced in a study of cytomegalovirus exposure and HLA in healthy donors. 13 Jbeta primers and 60 Vbeta primers were used for the PCR. Produced via immunoSEQ multiplex PCR; TCRdb's table is partial and in-frame only. Of about 110,000 clones in the sample, roughly 82% were seen once. The sample comprised PBMCs. The receptor source for this set is a male donor in good health and CMV-seronegative.

This clone has more than one count but fewer than ten. The chain uses TRBV10-3 and TRBJ2-7; D is perhaps TRBD1 (5 bases). Trimming removed 5 bases from V and 2 bases from J, with 10 bases in between. The germline V gene has CDR1 ENHRY and CDR2 SYGVKD. The CDR3 is made up of 13 amino acids. The CDR3, as DNA: TGTGCCATCAGTACAGGTCCACCCTACGAGCAGTACTTC. Encoded protein: CAISTGPPYEQYF.

The chain has TRBV19 and TRBJ1-2; D call uncertain. Germline CDR1 and CDR2: LNHDA and SQIVND (reference sequence). V was shortened by 5 bases and J by 8 bases, with 15 bases between the two germline ends. The CDR3 has 13 residues. The CDR3 DNA reads as TGTGCCAGTAGTCATGATAGCCGGATGGGCTACACCTTC. Amino acids: CASSHDSRMGYTF.

This chain joins TRBV5-1 and TRBJ2-5; 8 nucleotides line up with TRBD1. The germline gives CDR1 SGHRS, CDR2 YFSETQ. There are 14 residues in the CDR3. Trimming at V came to 3 bases and at J to 4 bases, leaving 5 bases not matched to a gene. CDR3 nucleotide sequence: TGCGCCAGCAGCTGGACAGGGTCGGGAGAGACCCAGTACTTC. Residues: CASSWTGSGETQYF.

This clone was found once. The chain carries TRBV19 and TRBJ2-7; tentative D call: TRBD1 (5 bases). Trimming took off 5 bases at V and 6 bases at J, with 20 bases between the two ends. Germline V lookup: CDR1 LNHDA, CDR2 SQIVND (reference sequence). CDR3 size: 15 residues. The CDR3 region has the DNA TGTGCCAGTAGTTCCAACCTGGTCTGGGGCTCCGAGCAGTACTTC. Its protein product is CASSSNLVWGSEQYF.

The table lists this clone with a count of one. The rearrangement uses TRBV7-7 and TRBJ2-1; 10 bases align to TRBD1. The CDR3 is made up of 13 amino acids. With 1 base clipped from V and 10 bases from J, the junction kept 1 base outside the gene matches. Germline V gene data show CDR1 as SSHAT and CDR2 as FNYEAQ (reference sequence). The CDR3 sequence is CASSLVDRGEQFF. The CDR3 DNA reads as TGTGCCAGCAGCTTAGTGGACAGGGGGGAGCAGTTCTTC. Full variable domain (outside the CDR3, taken from reference TRBV7-7 and TRBJ2-1): GAGVSQSPRYKVTKRGQDVTLRCDPISSHATLYWYQQALGQGPEFLTYFNYEAQPDKSGLPSDRFSAERPEGSISTLTIQRTEQRDSAMYRCASSLVDRGEQFFGPGTRLTVL.

This chain uses TRBV15 with TRBJ1-2, with 8 bases identical to TRBD1. J lost 7 bases, V lost 1 base, and 8 bases had no gene match. This CDR3 is built from 15 residues. Germline CDR1 reads LNHNV; CDR2 reads YYDKDF (reference sequence). The CDR3 reads CATSRAETGAGGYTF. As DNA, the CDR3 is TGTGCCACCAGCAGAGCCGAGACAGGGGCGGGTGGCTACACCTTC.

This chain connects TRBV5-1 to TRBJ2-1, with 8 bases aligning to TRBD2. This CDR3 region has 15 residues. CDR1 and CDR2 from the germline V gene are SGHRS and YFSETQ. The trim removed 5 bases at V and 9 bases at J, leaving 13 bases unmatched. The DNA for the CDR3 is TGCGCCAGCAGTTTTTCCGGGACTAGTACCCTTGAGCAGTTCTTC. This encodes CASSFSGTSTLEQFF.

The rearrangement links TRBV12-5 to TRBJ2-5, with D uncertain. Germline values: CDR1 LGHNT, CDR2 FRNRAP. Trimming left V 1 base short and J 5 bases short, with 5 bases between. The CDR3 is 12 amino acids. The CDR3: CASGLGRETQYF. Here the CDR3 DNA reads TGTGCTAGTGGTTTGGGTCGTGAGACCCAGTACTTC.

The V and J genes are TRBV28 and TRBJ1-1; D might be TRBD1 (5 bases). The CDR3 has 12 amino acids. Germline loops: CDR1 MDHEN, CDR2 SYDVKM. The V end lost 10 bases, the J end lost 11 bases, and 20 bases lay between the germline ends. The DNA for the CDR3 is TGTGCCATCTCGGCCAACAACAGGATCGCTTTCTTT. Amino acid sequence: CAISANNRIAFF.

This chain uses TRBV28 with TRBJ2-5; TRBD2 matches 9 bases. The CDR3 extends over 15 amino acids. V shed 6 bases, J shed 4 bases, and the junction held 9 bases outside the gene matches. Germline V gene data show CDR1 as MDHEN and CDR2 as SYDVKM. The DNA for the CDR3 is TGTGCCAGCAGCGATTCCAGGCGGGAGGGAGAGACCCAGTACTTC. It encodes CASSDSRREGETQYF. The variable domain in full, completed from reference TRBV28 and TRBJ2-5, reads DVKVTQSSRYLVKRTGEKVFLECVQDMDHENMFWYRQDPGLGLRLIYFSYDVKMKEKGDIPEGYSVSREKKERFSLILESASTNQTSMYLCASSDSRREGETQYFGPGTRLLVL.

The chain's CDR3 is CASRRGLYSYNEQFF. The CDR3, as DNA: TGTGCCAGCAGAAGGGGGTTATACTCCTACAATGAGCAGTTCTTC. V gene TRBV7-2 combines with J gene TRBJ2-1; possibly TRBD1 for D (6 bases). The CDR3 extends over 15 amino acids. Trimming cost V 6 bases and J 0 bases, with 12 bases left between them. Germline assignment: CDR1 SGHTA and CDR2 FQGNSA.

This clone has only one observation. The chain joins TRBV13 to TRBJ2-7, with 8 bases identical to TRBD2. The V gene's germline CDR1 is PRHDT and CDR2 FYEKMQ (reference sequence). V was clipped by 5 bases and J by 5 bases; unmatched bases: 17. This CDR3 has 17 amino acids. Written as DNA, the CDR3 is TGTGCCAGCAGCCGTAGGGGATCGGGAGGGCCTAAGAACGAGCAGTACTTC. It is translated as CASSRRGSGGPKNEQYF.

V gene TRBV1 combines with J gene TRBJ1-2; the D call in the table, TRBD1, was not verified against the DNA. TRBV1 is classified as a pseudogene. The CDR3 sequence is 14 residues long. For the CDR3, the DNA is TGCACCAGCAGCCACGGGACAACAAACTATGGCTACACCTTC. It encodes CTSSHGTTNYGYTF.

The chain is built from TRBV10-2 and TRBJ1-1, with 7 bases matching TRBD1. The length of the CDR3 is 13 residues. The germline gives CDR1 WSHSY, CDR2 SAAADI. J was trimmed by 5 bases and V by 5 bases; bases with no gene match: 5. CDR3 DNA: TGCGCCAGCAGTACAGGGGAAGGGACTGAAGCTTTCTTT. Translated, it gives CASSTGEGTEAFF.

V and J are TRBV9 and TRBJ1-2; the D gene is possibly TRBD1 (6 bases). Trimming removed 0 bases at V and 7 bases at J, with 13 bases between. This CDR3 is 14 amino acids long. Germline loops: CDR1 SGDLS, CDR2 YYNGEE. The chain's CDR3 is CASSVDRRGGGYTF. CDR3 sequence (DNA): TGTGCCAGCAGCGTAGATCGGCGAGGGGGTGGCTACACCTTC.

This clone was seen only a few times. This chain joins TRBV29-1 and TRBJ1-2; D unclear. V lost 5 bases and J lost 0, with 7 bases in between. This CDR3 is built from 12 residues. Germline CDR1 SQVTM, CDR2 ANQGSEA. The CDR3 DNA reads as TGCAGCGTTTACGCTACTAACTATGGCTACACCTTC. The encoded protein is CSVYATNYGYTF.

This chain uses TRBV30 with TRBJ2-6, with a tentative D call TRBD1 (6 bases). The CDR3 sequence is 15 residues long. Germline V gene lookup returns CDR1 GTSNPN and CDR2 SVGIG (reference sequence). Trimming removed 2 bases at V and 2 bases at J, with 10 bases between. This CDR3 is CAWSQGWTGANVLTF. As DNA, the CDR3 is TGTGCCTGGAGTCAGGGGTGGACTGGGGCCAACGTCCTGACTTTC.

The V gene is TRBV27, the J gene TRBJ1-1; possible D gene TRBD1, 6 bases. V was pared by 7 bases and J by 7 bases, with 19 bases between. The CDR3 has 14 residues. Looked up from germline, CDR1 is MNHEY and CDR2 is SMNVEV (reference sequence). Here the CDR3 reads CASTPGGRLGEAFF. The CDR3, as DNA: TGTGCCAGCACCCCGGGGGGGCGTTTGGGTGAAGCTTTCTTT.

The chain is built from TRBV10-2 and TRBJ2-1; D is perhaps TRBD2 (6 bases). V shed 5 bases and J shed 9 bases, with 29 bases lying between them. The CDR3 spans 18 residues. Germline CDR1 reads WSHSY; CDR2 reads SAAADI. The CDR3 loop reads CASSRLARFSGYLSEQFF. CDR3 sequence (DNA): TGCGCCAGCAGTCGGCTAGCGAGGTTTTCCGGGTATTTGAGTGAGCAGTTCTTC.

This clone turned up a few times. The chain couples TRBV27 to TRBJ2-1; no definite D call. V lost 2 bases, J lost 9 bases, and 11 bases lay in between. Germline lookup yields CDR1 MNHEY and CDR2 SMNVEV (reference sequence). This CDR3 has 13 residues. For the CDR3, the DNA is TGTGCCAGCAGTTTAGAGGCCCTAGGTGAGCAGTTCTTC. It is translated as CASSLEALGEQFF.

J is TRBJ2-5 and V is TRBV5-1, with D possibly being TRBD2 (5 bases). The germline CDR1 and CDR2 sequences are SGHRS and YFSETQ. The CDR3 is made up of 16 amino acids. V was trimmed by 1 base and J by 5 bases, leaving 18 bases between them. CDR3 in amino acids: CASSLRSAPTGETQYF. The CDR3 nucleotides are TGCGCCAGCAGCTTGAGGTCGGCCCCCACGGGGGAGACCCAGTACTTC.

The chain combines TRBV11-1 with TRBJ2-2; TRBD1 matches at 7 bases. J lost 8 bases, V lost 3 bases, and 12 bases had no gene match. This CDR3 has 16 amino acids. Germline V gene sequence: CDR1 SGHAT, CDR2 FQDESV (reference sequence). This CDR3 reads CASSFRPRQGSGELFF. The DNA for the CDR3 is TGTGCCAGCAGCTTTCGTCCGAGACAGGGTTCTGGGGAGCTGTTTTTT.

The J gene is TRBJ1-2, the V gene TRBV5-1; D uncertain. Trimming took 0 bases from V and 4 from J, leaving 7 bases between them. Germline lookup yields CDR1 SGHRS and CDR2 YFSETQ. CDR3 length equals 13 residues. Here the CDR3 reads CASSLGSLYGYTF. CDR3 DNA sequence: TGCGCCAGCAGCTTGGGTTCTCTCTATGGCTACACCTTC.

This clone was seen a single time. The J gene is TRBJ2-1, the V gene TRBV9; possibly TRBD2 for D (5 bases). The CDR3 spans 14 residues. Germline V lookup: CDR1 SGDLS, CDR2 YYNGEE. V lost 1 base and J lost 8, with 13 bases in between. The CDR3 DNA sequence: TGTGCCAGCAGCGTAACCGGAGGAGGAGATGAGCAGTTCTTC. It codes for CASSVTGGGDEQFF.

Remarks on this clone: At the DNA level, this CDR3 is encoded by other sequences in the same sample as well. The gene calls are TRBV18 and TRBJ2-7; 9 nucleotides match TRBD2. Germline V gene sequence: CDR1 KGHSH, CDR2 LQKENI. This CDR3 is 15 amino acids long. The J segment lost 2 bases and the V segment lost 0 bases, leaving 2 bases of the junction unmatched. CDR3 nucleotides: TGTGCCAGCTCACCACCTTTAGCGGGGGCCTACGAGCAGTACTTC. Translating gives CASSPPLAGAYEQYF.

This clone has just a few counts. This chain uses TRBV6-5 with TRBJ2-7; 10 bases agree with TRBD1. With V trimmed by 2 bases and J by 2 bases, 3 bases remained unmatched. The CDR3 runs to 15 residues. The germline CDR1 and CDR2 sequences are MNHEY and SVGAGI. The CDR3 DNA is TGTGCCAGCAGTTACGGAGGACAGGGGGCCTACGAGCAGTACTTC. This sequence encodes CASSYGGQGAYEQYF.

V and J are TRBV19 and TRBJ2-2, with 7 bases lining up with TRBD1. Germline values: CDR1 LNHDA, CDR2 SQIVND (reference sequence). The CDR3 consists of 15 residues. V was clipped by 6 bases and J by 5 bases; unmatched bases: 9. CDR3 bases: TGTGCCAGTAGCCCAGGTAGGGGGCGGACCGGGGAGCTGTTTTTT. Amino acids: CASSPGRGRTGELFF.

The gene calls are TRBV9 and TRBJ2-3; the D is unclear. V dropped 4 bases and J dropped 2 bases, with 5 bases sitting between them. From germline, CDR1 is SGDLS and CDR2 YYNGEE. The CDR3 sequence is 12 residues long. CDR3 nucleotides: TGTGCCAGCAGCCCCCACACAGATACGCAGTATTTT. It is translated as CASSPHTDTQYF.

This chain links TRBV15 with TRBJ1-1, with no clear D. This CDR3 spans 15 amino acids. Trimming removed 5 bases from V and 9 bases from J, with 22 bases in between. Per the germline V gene, CDR1 is LNHNV and CDR2 is YYDKDF (reference sequence). The CDR3 reads CATSPRYGEPYQAFF. The CDR3 DNA follows: TGTGCCACCAGCCCGCGATATGGGGAGCCGTACCAAGCTTTCTTT.

The rearrangement links TRBV4-2 to TRBJ2-7; TRBD2 agrees at 8 bases. Germline V gives CDR1 LGHNA, CDR2 YNFKEQ. V shed 1 base, J shed 2 bases, and the junction held 4 bases outside the gene matches. The CDR3 length is 15 residues. The CDR3 sequence: CASSQGVSGAYEQYF. The CDR3 DNA is TGTGCCAGCAGCCAAGGTGTTAGCGGGGCCTACGAGCAGTACTTC.

The chain links TRBV15 to TRBJ2-1; 9 nucleotides line up with TRBD2. V dropped 5 bases and J dropped 6; count of bases not matched to a gene: 8. CDR1 LNHNV and CDR2 YYDKDF come from the germline V gene (reference sequence). This CDR3 region has 15 residues. This CDR3 reads CATSLTSGPGNEQFF. The DNA of the CDR3 is TGTGCCACCAGCCTGACTAGCGGTCCGGGCAATGAGCAGTTCTTC. Full variable domain (outside the CDR3, taken from reference TRBV15 and TRBJ2-1): DAMVIQNPRYQVTQFGKPVTLSCSQTLNHNVMYWYQQKSSQAPKLLFHYYDKDFNNEADTPDNFQSRRPNTSFCFLDIRSPGLGDTAMYLCATSLTSGPGNEQFFGPGTRLTVL.

The chain is built from TRBV11-2 and TRBJ2-5, with 7 bases fitting TRBD1. Per germline, CDR1 SGHAT and CDR2 FQNNGV. J gave up 1 base and V 4 bases, and 3 bases lay outside the gene matches. The CDR3 contains 14 residues. In DNA form, the CDR3 reads TGTGCCAGCAGCTGGGGGACAGTCCAAGAGACCCAGTACTTC. Protein product: CASSWGTVQETQYF.